The following is a T cell receptor (beta chain) sequence with its context. The record originates from a study of blood T cell repertoires in COVID-19. Study background: T cells, B-cell-depleted T cells, or PBMCs provided the cDNA or gDNA that served as material.

The repertoire was sequenced with immunoSEQ multiplex PCR; TCRdb's copy has only in-frame clones and lacks some. Of under 200,000 clones listed, approximately 90% were seen once; the top ten hold about 2%. Sequenced material: peripheral blood. The clonotype comes from a man in his late teens or twenties with acute or convalescent COVID-19.

The CDR3 region is CASSIGLAGVVYEQYF. CDR3 coding DNA: TGTGCCAGTAGTATCGGTCTAGCGGGGGTCGTCTACGAGCAGTACTTC. The chain is built from TRBV19 and TRBJ2-7; 10 bases are a match to TRBD2. V lost 3 bases to trimming and J lost 3 bases; unmatched junction nucleotides: 8. CDR1 is LNHDA, CDR2 SQIVND, per germline (reference sequence). CDR3 length equals 16 residues.